Listed here is a single TCR beta chain. Antigen: not known. The CDR3 sequence is 13 residues long. Per germline, CDR1 SGHAT and CDR2 FQDESV (reference sequence). V lost 1 base to trimming and J lost 3 bases, with 7 bases between them. The data are from a study of shared clonotypes between healthy human individuals. Overall study context: Three plates were used per donor for CD4 naive, three for CD4 memory, two for CD8 naive and one for CD8 memory.

Authors' analysis steps: Filtering of immunoSEQ junctional sequences could not match full-length read filtering. This table comes from immunoSEQ multiplex PCR, and its TCRdb copy is limited to in-frame clones, with some not included. V and J calls and clone size are given by that table; D and trimming were obtained from the DNA. The sample includes over 700,000 clones, 72% of them seen just once. Regarding the study as a whole: Clonotypes not shared had lower generation probabilities than those common to all four donors.

Sequencing was carried out using memory CD4+ T cells sorted from blood. Regarding subset: CD45RA-negative fraction. This sequence was found in a young woman in good health. This chain uses TRBV11-1 with TRBJ2-7; D gene ambiguous. CDR3 nucleotide sequence: TGTGCCAGCAGCTTAGGGAACAACTACGAGCAGTACTTC. Translating it yields CASSLGNNYEQYF.